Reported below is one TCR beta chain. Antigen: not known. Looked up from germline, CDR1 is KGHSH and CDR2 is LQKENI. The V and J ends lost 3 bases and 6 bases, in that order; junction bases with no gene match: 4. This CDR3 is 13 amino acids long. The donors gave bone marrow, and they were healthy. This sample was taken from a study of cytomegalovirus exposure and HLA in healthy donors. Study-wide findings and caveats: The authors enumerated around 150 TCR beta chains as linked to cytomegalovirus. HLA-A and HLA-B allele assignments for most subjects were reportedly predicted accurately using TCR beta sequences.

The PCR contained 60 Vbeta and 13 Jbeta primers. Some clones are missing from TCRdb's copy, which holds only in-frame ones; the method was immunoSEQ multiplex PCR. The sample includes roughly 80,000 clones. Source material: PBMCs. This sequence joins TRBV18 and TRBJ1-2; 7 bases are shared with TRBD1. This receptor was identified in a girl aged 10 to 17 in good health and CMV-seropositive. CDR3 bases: TGTGCCAGCTCACCTGGTGACAGGGATGGCTACACCTTC. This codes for CASSPGDRDGYTF.